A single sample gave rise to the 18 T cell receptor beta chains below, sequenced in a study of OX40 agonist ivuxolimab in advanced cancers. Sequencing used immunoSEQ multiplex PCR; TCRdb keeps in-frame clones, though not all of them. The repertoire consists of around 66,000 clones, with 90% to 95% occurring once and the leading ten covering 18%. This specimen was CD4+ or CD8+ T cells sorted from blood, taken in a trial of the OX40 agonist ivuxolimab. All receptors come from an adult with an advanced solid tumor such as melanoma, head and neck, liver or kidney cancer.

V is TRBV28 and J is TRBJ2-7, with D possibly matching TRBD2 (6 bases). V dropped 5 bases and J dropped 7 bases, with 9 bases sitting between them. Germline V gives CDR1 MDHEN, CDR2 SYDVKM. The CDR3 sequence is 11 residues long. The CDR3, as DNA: TGTGCCAGCAGTCCCGGAGGGGAGCAGTACTTC. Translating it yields CASSPGGEQYF. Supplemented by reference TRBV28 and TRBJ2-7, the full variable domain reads DVKVTQSSRYLVKRTGEKVFLECVQDMDHENMFWYRQDPGLGLRLIYFSYDVKMKEKGDIPEGYSVSREKKERFSLILESASTNQTSMYLCASSPGGEQYFGPGTRLTVT.

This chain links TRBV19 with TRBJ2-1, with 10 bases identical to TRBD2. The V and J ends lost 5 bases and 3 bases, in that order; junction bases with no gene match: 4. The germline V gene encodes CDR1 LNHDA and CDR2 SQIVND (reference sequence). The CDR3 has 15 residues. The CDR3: CASSLASGGYNEQFF. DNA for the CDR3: TGTGCCAGTAGTTTAGCTAGCGGGGGCTACAATGAGCAGTTCTTC.

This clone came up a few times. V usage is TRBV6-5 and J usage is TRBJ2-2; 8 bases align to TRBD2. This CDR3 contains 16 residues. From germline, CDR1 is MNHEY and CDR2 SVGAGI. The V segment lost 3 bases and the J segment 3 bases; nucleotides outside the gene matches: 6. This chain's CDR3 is CASSYLSGGYTGELFF. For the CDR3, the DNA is TGTGCCAGCAGTTATTTGAGCGGGGGTTACACCGGGGAGCTGTTTTTT.

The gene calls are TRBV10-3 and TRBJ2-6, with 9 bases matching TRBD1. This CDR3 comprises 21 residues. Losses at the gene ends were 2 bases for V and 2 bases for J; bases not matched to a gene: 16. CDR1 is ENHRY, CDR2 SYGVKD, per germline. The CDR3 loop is CAISEQMKGGTGPAGANVLTF. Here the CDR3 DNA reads TGTGCCATCAGTGAGCAAATGAAGGGTGGGACAGGGCCCGCTGGGGCCAACGTCCTGACTTTC.

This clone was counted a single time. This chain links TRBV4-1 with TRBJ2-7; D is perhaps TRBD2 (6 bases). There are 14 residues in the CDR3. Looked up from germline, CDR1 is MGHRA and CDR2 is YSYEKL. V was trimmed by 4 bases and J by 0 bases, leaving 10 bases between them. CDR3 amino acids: CASSLRGVSYEQYF. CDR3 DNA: TGCGCCAGCAGCCTCCGCGGGGTCTCCTACGAGCAGTACTTC.

The CDR3: CASSYRTGHGYTF. The CDR3 bases are TGTGCCAGCAGTTACAGGACAGGGCATGGCTACACCTTC. This chain uses TRBV6-6 with TRBJ1-2; TRBD1 aligns across 8 bases. J lost 6 bases, V lost 2 bases, and 2 bases had no gene match. CDR3 size: 13 residues. Germline-derived CDR1 and CDR2 are MNHNY and SVGAGI (reference sequence).

The CDR3 reads CASSLMGFNEQYF. As DNA, the CDR3 is TGCGCCAGCAGCTTGATGGGGTTTAACGAGCAGTACTTC. The chain has TRBV5-1 and TRBJ2-7; D unclear. This CDR3 contains 13 residues. Germline V gene data show CDR1 as SGHRS and CDR2 as YFSETQ. V was pared by 1 base and J by 5 bases, with 10 bases between.

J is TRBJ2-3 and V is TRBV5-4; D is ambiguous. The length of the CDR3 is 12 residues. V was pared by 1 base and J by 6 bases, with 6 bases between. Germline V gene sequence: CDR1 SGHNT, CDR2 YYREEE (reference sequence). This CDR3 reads CASSLFSDTQYF. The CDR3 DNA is TGTGCCAGCAGCTTGTTTTCGGATACGCAGTATTTT.

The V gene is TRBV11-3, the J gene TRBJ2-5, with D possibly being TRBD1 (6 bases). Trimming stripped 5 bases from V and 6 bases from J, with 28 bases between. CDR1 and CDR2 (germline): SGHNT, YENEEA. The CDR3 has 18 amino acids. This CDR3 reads CASSAGPSPPGHGKTQYF. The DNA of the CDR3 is TGTGCCAGCAGCGCCGGGCCTTCCCCCCCGGGACACGGCAAGACCCAGTACTTC.

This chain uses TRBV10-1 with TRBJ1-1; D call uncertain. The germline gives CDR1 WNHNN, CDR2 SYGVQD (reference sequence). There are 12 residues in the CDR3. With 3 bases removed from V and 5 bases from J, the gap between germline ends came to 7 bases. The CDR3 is CASSDRGTEAFF. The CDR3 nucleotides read TGCGCCAGCAGTGATCGGGGAACTGAAGCTTTCTTT.

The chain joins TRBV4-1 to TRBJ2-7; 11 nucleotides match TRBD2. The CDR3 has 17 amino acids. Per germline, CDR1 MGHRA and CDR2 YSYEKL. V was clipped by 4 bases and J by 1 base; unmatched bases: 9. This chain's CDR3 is CASSPRPGTSGSYEQYF. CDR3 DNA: TGCGCCAGCAGCCCCCGACCGGGGACTAGCGGATCCTACGAGCAGTACTTC.

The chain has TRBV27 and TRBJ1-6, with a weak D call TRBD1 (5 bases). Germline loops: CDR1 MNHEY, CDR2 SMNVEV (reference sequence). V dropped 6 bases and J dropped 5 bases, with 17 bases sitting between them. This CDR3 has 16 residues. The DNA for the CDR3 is TGTGCCAGCAGCAACCCGTGGGGGGTCGATAATTCACCCCTCCACTTT. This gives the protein CASSNPWGVDNSPLHF.

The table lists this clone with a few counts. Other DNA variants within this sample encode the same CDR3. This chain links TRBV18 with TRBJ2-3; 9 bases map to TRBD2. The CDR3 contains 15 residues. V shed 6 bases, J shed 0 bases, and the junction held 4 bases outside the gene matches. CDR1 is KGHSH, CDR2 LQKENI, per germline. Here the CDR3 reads CASSPLAGSTDTQYF. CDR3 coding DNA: TGTGCCAGCTCTCCTCTAGCGGGGAGCACAGATACGCAGTATTTT. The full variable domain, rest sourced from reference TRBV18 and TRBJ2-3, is NAGVMQNPRHLVRRRGQEARLRCSPMKGHSHVYWYRQLPEEGLKFMVYLQKENIIDESGMPKERFSAEFPKEGPSILRIQQVVRGDSAAYFCASSPLAGSTDTQYFGPGTRLTVL.

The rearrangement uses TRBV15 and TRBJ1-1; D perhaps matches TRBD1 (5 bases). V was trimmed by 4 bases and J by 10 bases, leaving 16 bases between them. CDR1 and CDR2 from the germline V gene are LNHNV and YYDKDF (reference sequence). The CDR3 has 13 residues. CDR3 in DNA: TGTGCCACCAGCACCGGGACCTGGGAAGGAGCTTTCTTT. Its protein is CATSTGTWEGAFF.

CDR3 DNA sequence: TGTGCCAGCAGCCTCGGGACAGACAATGAAAAACTGTTTTTT. Translating it yields CASSLGTDNEKLFF. V usage is TRBV5-4 and J usage is TRBJ1-4; 7 nucleotides align to TRBD1. The CDR3 has 14 residues. V was clipped by 4 bases and J by 5 bases; unmatched bases: 5. From germline, CDR1 is SGHNT and CDR2 YYREEE (reference sequence).

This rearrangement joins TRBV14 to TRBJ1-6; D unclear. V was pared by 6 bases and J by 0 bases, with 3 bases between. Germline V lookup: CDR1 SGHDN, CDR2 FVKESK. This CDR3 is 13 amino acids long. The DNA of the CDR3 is TGTGCCAGCAGGATCTCCTATAATTCACCCCTCCACTTT. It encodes CASRISYNSPLHF.

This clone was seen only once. The CDR3 here is CASSQDLRRGKVNSPLHF. The DNA for the CDR3 is TGCGCCAGCAGCCAAGATCTGAGGAGGGGGAAAGTGAATTCACCCCTCCACTTT. V usage is TRBV4-1 and J usage is TRBJ1-6, with a weak D call TRBD1 (6 bases). The CDR3 spans 18 residues. Germline CDR1 is MGHRA and CDR2 is YSYEKL. Trimming took 0 bases from V and 7 from J, leaving 19 bases between them.

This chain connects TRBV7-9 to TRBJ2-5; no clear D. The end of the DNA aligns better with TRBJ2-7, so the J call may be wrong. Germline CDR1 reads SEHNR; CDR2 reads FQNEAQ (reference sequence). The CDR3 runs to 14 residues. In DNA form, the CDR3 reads TGTGCCAGCAGCTTACCAGCCAGCTCCTACGAGCAGTACTTC. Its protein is CASSLPASSYEQYF.